This passage covers 27 T cell receptor beta chains from one sample sequenced in a study of blood T cell repertoires in COVID-19. The data were produced by immunoSEQ multiplex PCR, yet TCRdb's version contains in-frame clones alone and is incomplete. The table lists more than 200,000 clones, 75% to 90% of them singletons. Sequencing was performed on peripheral blood. The receptor set was obtained from a man aged 35-49 years with acute or convalescent COVID-19.

The CDR3: CASSIEVRGRQQFF. CDR3 in DNA: TGTGCCAGTAGTATAGAGGTCAGAGGGAGGCAGCAGTTCTTC. This sequence joins TRBV19 and TRBJ2-1, with TRBD2 as a possible D gene (6 bases). The V gene lost 0 bases and the J gene lost 11 bases, with 14 bases spanning the gap. The CDR3 sequence is 14 residues long. Germline V gene sequence: CDR1 LNHDA, CDR2 SQIVND (reference sequence). The variable domain in full, with the rest retrieved from reference TRBV19 and TRBJ2-1, is DGGITQSPKYLFRKEGQNVTLSCEQNLNHDAMYWYRQDPGQGLRLIYYSQIVNDFQKGDIAEGYSVSREKKESFPLTVTSAQKNPTAFYLCASSIEVRGRQQFFGPGTRLTVL.

This chain connects TRBV27 to TRBJ2-7, with 13 bases identical to TRBD2. Germline assignment: CDR1 MNHEY and CDR2 SMNVEV (reference sequence). CDR3 size: 14 residues. Unmatched junction bases numbered 1, after V lost 4 bases and J lost 4 bases. The CDR3 region has the DNA TGTGCCAGCAGTTCGACTAGCGGGAGGTACGAGCAGTACTTC. Translation: CASSSTSGRYEQYF.

The V call is TRBV18, the J call TRBJ2-5; 7 bases align to TRBD2. With V trimmed by 8 bases and J by 0 bases, 9 bases remained unmatched. The CDR3 covers 15 residues. The germline V gene has CDR1 KGHSH and CDR2 LQKENI. CDR3 residues: CASRTRGYDQETQYF. CDR3 nucleotides: TGTGCCAGCCGCACGCGGGGGTATGACCAAGAGACCCAGTACTTC.

This clone appeared once. The rearrangement uses TRBV7-2 and TRBJ2-1; 10 nucleotides agree with TRBD2. Germline-derived CDR1 and CDR2 are SGHTA and FQGNSA. The CDR3 loop spans 16 amino acids. After removal of 3 bases from V and 7 bases from J, the junction contained 9 bases not matched to a gene. This CDR3 reads CASSFQAGGPRNEQFF. DNA of the CDR3: TGTGCCAGCAGCTTTCAAGCGGGGGGGCCTAGAAATGAGCAGTTCTTC.

This chain uses TRBV6-2 or TRBV6-3 with TRBJ1-1, with D hard to call. With 2 bases removed from V and 4 bases from J, the gap between germline ends came to 11 bases. This CDR3 is built from 14 residues. Germline V gene sequence: CDR1 MNHEY, CDR2 SVGEGT. CDR3 residues: CASSYGEGSTEAFF. CDR3 bases: TGTGCCAGCAGTTACGGGGAGGGTAGCACTGAAGCTTTCTTT.

The chain has TRBV27 and TRBJ1-3; D perhaps matches TRBD1 (5 bases). The CDR3 runs 15 residues. V shed 2 bases and J shed 0 bases, with 8 bases lying between them. Germline V gene lookup returns CDR1 MNHEY and CDR2 SMNVEV (reference sequence). Here the CDR3 DNA reads TGTGCCAGCAGTTTAGGGGGGAGCTCTGGAAACACCATATATTTT. Protein sequence: CASSLGGSSGNTIYF.

The genes are TRBV9 and TRBJ2-5; TRBD1 agrees at 8 bases. V was pared by 0 bases and J by 2 bases, with 3 bases of the junction left unmatched. Per the germline V gene, CDR1 is SGDLS and CDR2 is YYNGEE. The CDR3 extends over 15 amino acids. Here the CDR3 reads CASSVAGGLQETQYF. CDR3 nucleotides: TGTGCCAGCAGCGTAGCAGGGGGCCTACAAGAGACCCAGTACTTC. Based on the CDR3 plus reference TRBV9 and TRBJ2-5, the full variable domain is DSGVTQTPKHLITATGQRVTLRCSPRSGDLSVYWYQQSLDQGLQFLIQYYNGEERAKGNILERFSAQQFPDLHSELNLSSLELGDSALYFCASSVAGGLQETQYFGPGTRLLVL.

The V gene is TRBV18, the J gene TRBJ1-4; a possible D gene is TRBD1 (5 bases). Trimming removed 3 bases at V and 2 bases at J, with 16 bases between. The CDR3 has 17 amino acids. Germline V gene sequence: CDR1 KGHSH, CDR2 LQKENI. This CDR3 is CASSPAAGPGTNEKLFF. Written as DNA, the CDR3 is TGTGCCAGCTCACCCGCAGCGGGGCCCGGTACTAATGAAAAACTGTTTTTT.

This clone was picked up one time. V and J are TRBV6-5 and TRBJ2-7, with 10 bases lining up with TRBD2. The CDR3 consists of 14 residues. Trimming removed 2 bases from V and 6 bases from J; junction bases left unmatched: 4. Germline-derived CDR1 and CDR2 are MNHEY and SVGAGI. The CDR3 bases are TGTGCCAGCAGTTACGACCTAGCGGGAGTCGAGCAGTACTTC. Its translation is CASSYDLAGVEQYF.

The rearrangement uses TRBV28 and TRBJ1-3; weak D call: TRBD1 (5 bases). Trimming pared 3 bases from V and 0 bases from J, leaving 12 bases between. Germline V gives CDR1 MDHEN, CDR2 SYDVKM. There are 16 residues in the CDR3. This CDR3 is CASSFPSGFSGNTIYF. CDR3 sequence (DNA): TGTGCCAGCAGTTTCCCCTCAGGGTTCTCTGGAAACACCATATATTTT.

The chain carries TRBV27 and TRBJ1-2, with 11 positions matching TRBD1. This CDR3 is 15 amino acids long. The V and J ends lost 5 bases and 4 bases, in that order; junction bases with no gene match: 6. Germline assignment: CDR1 MNHEY and CDR2 SMNVEV (reference sequence). CDR3 DNA sequence: TGTGCCAGCAGTCTGCGGGACAGGGGGGCCTATGGCTACACCTTC. Translated, it gives CASSLRDRGAYGYTF.

This clone was observed many times. The rearrangement uses TRBV6-4 and TRBJ2-1; 9 bases match TRBD1. Per germline, CDR1 MRHNA and CDR2 SNTAGT. V shed 6 bases, J shed 6 bases, and the junction held 3 bases outside the gene matches. This CDR3 spans 13 amino acids. CDR3 loop: CASSPDRGNEQFF. As DNA, the CDR3 is TGTGCCAGCAGCCCGGACAGGGGCAATGAGCAGTTCTTC.

The chain has TRBV13 and TRBJ2-4, with 7 nucleotides matching TRBD2. With 5 bases clipped from V and 0 bases from J, the junction kept 10 bases outside the gene matches. In germline, CDR1 is PRHDT, CDR2 FYEKMQ (reference sequence). This CDR3 has 17 amino acids. The CDR3 region has the DNA TGTGCCAGCAGCCCCCGACCCGGGACTATAGCCAAAAACATTCAGTACTTC. This encodes CASSPRPGTIAKNIQYF.

As to this clone: This sample also contains other DNA sequences that code for the same CDR3. The chain recombines TRBV14 with TRBJ1-1; TRBD1 is a possible D gene (6 bases). Looked up from germline, CDR1 is SGHDN and CDR2 is FVKESK. Trimming shortened V by 1 base and J by 4 bases, and 13 bases separated the two germline ends. The CDR3 length is 15 residues. CDR3 sequence reads: CASSQVGGGSTEAFF. The CDR3 region has the DNA TGTGCCAGCAGCCAAGTTGGGGGCGGGAGCACTGAAGCTTTCTTT.

The chain is built from TRBV19 and TRBJ2-7, with TRBD2 matching over 13 bases. This CDR3 region has 17 residues. The V segment lost 3 bases and the J segment 7 bases; nucleotides outside the gene matches: 12. CDR1 is LNHDA, CDR2 SQIVND, per germline (reference sequence). The CDR3 loop reads CASSIEGLAGDVVEQYF. CDR3 in DNA: TGTGCCAGTAGTATTGAAGGACTAGCGGGAGACGTCGTGGAGCAGTACTTC. Full variable domain (remainder filled in from reference TRBV19 and TRBJ2-7): DGGITQSPKYLFRKEGQNVTLSCEQNLNHDAMYWYRQDPGQGLRLIYYSQIVNDFQKGDIAEGYSVSREKKESFPLTVTSAQKNPTAFYLCASSIEGLAGDVVEQYFGPGTRLTVT.

V is TRBV27 and J is TRBJ1-5, with D perhaps matching TRBD1 (6 bases). The CDR3 loop spans 15 amino acids. V was clipped by 4 bases and J by 2 bases, with 12 bases between them. Germline V CDR1 and CDR2: MNHEY, SMNVEV (reference sequence). This chain's CDR3 is CASSSGGQGNQPQHF. The CDR3 DNA reads as TGTGCCAGCAGTTCCGGGGGGCAGGGCAATCAGCCCCAGCATTTT.

This clone is a singleton in its sample. CDR3 sequence: CASSFDGRHEQYF. CDR3 coding DNA: TGCGCCAGCAGTTTCGATGGGCGCCACGAGCAGTACTTC. V gene TRBV5-1 combines with J gene TRBJ2-7; D unresolved. With 5 bases removed from V and 5 bases from J, the gap between germline ends came to 14 bases. The CDR3 runs 13 residues. Germline CDR1 SGHRS, CDR2 YFSETQ.

The V call is TRBV5-1, the J call TRBJ2-7, with D maybe TRBD1 (5 bases). CDR3 length equals 13 residues. Looked up from germline, CDR1 is SGHRS and CDR2 is YFSETQ. The ends were cut back, 4 bases at V and 6 bases at J, with 14 bases in the middle. CDR3 bases: TGCGCCAGCAGCGACGTGGATGGGGCCGAGCAGTACTTC. It yields the protein CASSDVDGAEQYF. The variable domain in full, with the rest retrieved from reference TRBV5-1 and TRBJ2-7, is KAGVTQTPRYLIKTRGQQVTLSCSPISGHRSVSWYQQTPGQGLQFLFEYFSETQRNKGNFPGRFSGRQFSNSRSEMNVSTLELGDSALYLCASSDVDGAEQYFGPGTRLTVT.

This clone has just one count. The chain joins TRBV4-3 to TRBJ2-7; D unresolved. The V and J ends lost 0 bases and 4 bases respectively, with 7 bases between them. CDR3 length: 13 amino acids. CDR1 LGHNA and CDR2 YSLEER come from the germline V gene. The CDR3 loop is CASSQEAQYEQYF. Here the CDR3 DNA reads TGCGCCAGCAGCCAAGAGGCCCAGTACGAGCAGTACTTC.

The chain couples TRBV28 to TRBJ1-2; the D is unclear. Trimming took 4 bases from V and 2 from J, leaving 8 bases between them. The CDR3 is 13 residues long. Looked up from germline, CDR1 is MDHEN and CDR2 is SYDVKM. The CDR3: CASSSALNYGYTF. The CDR3 nucleotides are TGTGCCAGCAGTTCTGCCCTAAACTATGGCTACACCTTC.

The rearrangement uses TRBV2 and TRBJ2-7; 9 nucleotides align to TRBD1. This CDR3 region has 16 residues. Germline V gene sequence: CDR1 SNHLY, CDR2 FYNNEI. The trim removed 5 bases at V and 4 bases at J, leaving 12 bases unmatched. The CDR3 is CASSPDLSGTGYEQYF. The CDR3 DNA follows: TGTGCCAGCAGTCCCGACCTCTCCGGGACAGGGTACGAGCAGTACTTC. The entire variable domain, with the rest obtained from reference TRBV2 and TRBJ2-7, is as follows: EPEVTQTPSHQVTQMGQEVILRCVPISNHLYFYWYRQILGQKVEFLVSFYNNEISEKSEIFDDQFSVERPDGSNFTLKIRSTKLEDSAMYFCASSPDLSGTGYEQYFGPGTRLTVT.

This clone has a single count. The gene calls are TRBV11-2 and TRBJ2-3, with D perhaps TRBD2 (6 bases). V gave up 5 bases and J gave up 2 bases, with 20 bases separating them. CDR1 and CDR2 (germline): SGHAT, FQNNGV. CDR3 length equals 17 residues. CDR3 region: CASSPLGGRGNTDTQYF. CDR3 sequence (DNA): TGTGCCAGCAGCCCACTGGGGGGAAGGGGAAACACAGATACGCAGTATTTT.

The V gene is TRBV29-1, the J gene TRBJ2-5, with D tentatively TRBD2 (5 bases). Trimming left V 8 bases short and J 1 base short, with 17 bases between. Germline lookup yields CDR1 SQVTM and CDR2 ANQGSEA. The CDR3 loop spans 14 amino acids. The chain's CDR3 is CSISTRGIQETQYF. Here the CDR3 DNA reads TGCAGCATTTCAACTCGGGGAATCCAAGAGACCCAGTACTTC.

The chain joins TRBV6-6 to TRBJ2-7; possibly TRBD2 for D (5 bases). The CDR3 extends over 15 amino acids. The V gene's germline CDR1 is MNHNY and CDR2 SVGAGI (reference sequence). The germline V and J ends were trimmed by 0 bases and 5 bases, with 14 bases remaining between them. For the CDR3, the DNA is TGTGCCAGCAGTTACTCGATCGGGGTTCGCCACGAGCAGTACTTC. This gives the protein CASSYSIGVRHEQYF.

This chain links TRBV6-2 or TRBV6-3 with TRBJ1-5; D not resolved. Deletions cut 2 bases from V and 4 bases from J, with 6 bases between. The CDR3 loop spans 13 amino acids. The germline gives CDR1 MNHEY, CDR2 SVGEGT. The CDR3 here is CASSYPQNQPQHF. The CDR3 region has the DNA TGTGCCAGCAGTTACCCACAAAATCAGCCCCAGCATTTT.

The J gene is TRBJ1-4, the V gene TRBV4-1; D is ambiguous. This CDR3 is 16 amino acids long. CDR1 MGHRA and CDR2 YSYEKL come from the germline V gene. The V end was cut by 0 bases, the J end by 4 bases, with 12 bases between. This chain's CDR3 is CASSQDRQVLNEKLFF. Here the CDR3 DNA reads TGCGCCAGCAGCCAAGATCGGCAGGTACTTAATGAAAAACTGTTTTTT.

V is TRBV4-3 and J is TRBJ2-1; TRBD2 aligns across 10 bases. This CDR3 contains 20 residues. V gave up 0 bases and J gave up 6 bases; unmatched junction bases: 17. CDR1 and CDR2 (germline): LGHNA, YSLEER. The CDR3 nucleotides are TGCGCCAGCAGCCAAGACGGCGTGGGTCTAGCGGGAGTTTCATCCAATGAGCAGTTCTTC. Its protein product is CASSQDGVGLAGVSSNEQFF.